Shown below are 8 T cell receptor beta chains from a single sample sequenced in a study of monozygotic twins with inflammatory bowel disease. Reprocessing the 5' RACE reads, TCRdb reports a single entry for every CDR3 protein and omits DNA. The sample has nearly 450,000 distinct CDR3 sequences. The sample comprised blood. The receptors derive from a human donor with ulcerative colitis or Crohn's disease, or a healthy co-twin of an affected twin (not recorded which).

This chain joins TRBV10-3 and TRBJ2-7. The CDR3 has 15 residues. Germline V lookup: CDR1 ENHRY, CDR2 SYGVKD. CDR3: CAISEFADPRDEQYF.

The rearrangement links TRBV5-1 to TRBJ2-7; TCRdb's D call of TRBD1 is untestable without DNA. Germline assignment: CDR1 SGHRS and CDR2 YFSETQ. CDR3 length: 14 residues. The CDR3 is CASSYTGASYEQYF.

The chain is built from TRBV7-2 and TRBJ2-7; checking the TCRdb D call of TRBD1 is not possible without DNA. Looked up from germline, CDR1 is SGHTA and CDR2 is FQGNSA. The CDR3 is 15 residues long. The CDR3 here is CASSFPGAGTYEQYF.

CDR3 loop: CASGTGGAERATEAFF. V and J are TRBV7-2 and TRBJ1-1; lacking DNA, the TRBD1 call made by TCRdb goes unchecked. The germline CDR1 and CDR2 sequences are SGHTA and FQGNSA. The CDR3 loop spans 16 amino acids.

CDR3 residues: CASSGDRINSYEQYF. The rearrangement uses TRBV12-3 or TRBV12-4 and TRBJ2-7; there is no DNA to check the TCRdb D call of TRBD1. This CDR3 is built from 15 residues.

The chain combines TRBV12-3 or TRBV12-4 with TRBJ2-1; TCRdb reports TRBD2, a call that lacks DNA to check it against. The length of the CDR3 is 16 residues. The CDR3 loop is CASRTGLAGDYNEQFF.

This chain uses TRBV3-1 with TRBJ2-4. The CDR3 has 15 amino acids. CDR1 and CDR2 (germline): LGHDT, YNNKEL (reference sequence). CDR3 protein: CASSQGGVANNIQYF.

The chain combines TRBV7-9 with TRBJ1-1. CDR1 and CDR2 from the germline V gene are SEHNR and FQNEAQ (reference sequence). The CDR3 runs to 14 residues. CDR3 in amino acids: CASSLVVETTEAFF.